One and the same sample provided the 25 T cell receptor beta chains below, sequenced in a study of esophageal squamous cell carcinoma under preoperative chemotherapy. One entry per CDR3 protein, called by TCRdb with MiXCR from the PCR reads. Of under 7,000 distinct CDR3 sequences in the sample, 32% were seen once. The time point: before preoperative PTX-NDP chemotherapy. The sample was taken from a patient given preoperative chemotherapy. These receptor sequences come from a human donor with esophageal squamous cell carcinoma. The donor label of this sample is uncertain.

Regarding this clonotype: This CDR3 is missing its conserved last phenylalanine or tryptophan, likely due to a read error. The chain combines TRBV7-8 with TRBJ2-1, with TRBD2 matching over 12 bases. The germline V gene encodes CDR1 SGHVS and CDR2 FQNEAQ. Unmatched junction bases numbered 8, after V lost 7 bases and J lost 10 bases. There are 14 residues in the CDR3. The CDR3 bases are TGTGCCAGCAATTCACTAGCGGGGGGCCACGAGCAGTTCGTC. Its protein is CASNSLAGGHEQFV.

This clonotype was observed many times. As DNA, the CDR3 is TGTGCCAGCGCTACACCTCAGATCGCTCCTGGGGGGTATACGCAGTATTTT. Residues: CASATPQIAPGGYTQYF. The V call is TRBV6-2 or TRBV6-3, the J call TRBJ2-3; D perhaps matches TRBD2 (6 bases). Looked up from germline, CDR1 is MNHEY and CDR2 is SVGEGT. The CDR3 length is 17 residues. With 8 bases removed from V and 7 bases from J, the gap between germline ends came to 28 bases.

As to this clonotype: An end of the junction does not agree with germline; a read error may underlie this. The chain recombines TRBV7-6 with TRBJ2-3; no definite D call. This CDR3 has 14 residues. Germline values: CDR1 SGHVS, CDR2 FNYEAQ. The CDR3 reads CASSQQYSTDTRCF. As DNA, the CDR3 is TGTGCCAGCAGCCAGCAGTATAGCACAGATACGCGGTGTTTT.

This clonotype counts as medium-sized (0.01 to 0.1%). The chain joins TRBV12-3 or TRBV12-4 to TRBJ2-1, with D tentatively TRBD2 (6 bases). This CDR3 spans 13 amino acids. V was pared by 3 bases and J by 10 bases, with 13 bases between. CDR3 DNA: TGTGCCAGCAGTTTGGAGGGCGGCTACGAGCAGTTCTTC. Amino acids: CASSLEGGYEQFF.

In this sample, this clonotype turned up many times. This may be a read error, as it is one base from a much larger clone. The V gene is TRBV6-1, the J gene TRBJ2-1; D possibly corresponds to TRBD2 (5 bases). V was shortened by 1 base and J by 13 bases, with 17 bases between the two germline ends. The CDR3 spans 14 residues. Germline CDR1 MNHNS, CDR2 SASEGT. The CDR3 loop is CASSEVASQETQFF. CDR3 coding DNA: TGTGCCAGCAGTGAAGTGGCTAGCCAAGAGACCCAGTTCTTC.

In this sample, this clonotype turned up many times. The chain has TRBV6-5 and TRBJ1-3, with D tentatively TRBD1 (5 bases). V shed 4 bases and J shed 1 base, with 11 bases lying between them. Germline V lookup: CDR1 MNHEY, CDR2 SVGAGI. The CDR3 extends over 15 amino acids. The CDR3 region is CASSSDSVSGNTIYF. DNA for the CDR3: TGTGCCAGCAGTTCCGACAGCGTTTCTGGAAACACCATATATTTT.

V gene TRBV6-1 combines with J gene TRBJ2-5; possible D gene TRBD1, 5 bases. Matching the DNA end better, TRBJ2-1 makes the J call doubtful. The CDR3 loop spans 13 amino acids. Germline CDR1 MNHNS, CDR2 SASEGT. DNA of the CDR3: TGTGCCAGCACACAAGGCAGGGCCAATGAGCAGTTCTTC. Its translation: CASTQGRANEQFF.

A word on this clonotype: Since the CDR3 does not end with the conserved phenylalanine or tryptophan, this likely comes from a read error. The DNA is left out, because the CDR3 cannot be placed on it with certainty; the CDR3 is given as TCRdb lists it. The chain employs TRBV7-2 and TRBJ2-3. Germline loops: CDR1 SGHTA, CDR2 FQGNSA. The CDR3 is 11 amino acids in total, end residues counted. The CDR3 loop is CASSFGVFQFC.

This clonotype was detected many times. The V gene is TRBV27, the J gene TRBJ1-2; D is ambiguous. The germline CDR1 and CDR2 sequences are MNHEY and SMNVEV (reference sequence). Trimming left V 5 bases short and J 0 bases short, with 13 bases between. The CDR3 sequence is 15 residues long. CDR3 amino acids: CASSPGRRSNYGYTF. The CDR3 region has the DNA TGTGCCAGCAGTCCCGGACGGCGATCTAACTATGGCTACACCTTC.

This clonotype counts as medium-sized. The chain links TRBV10-2 to TRBJ1-2; D is unresolved. Germline-derived CDR1 and CDR2 are WSHSY and SAAADI. Between the trimmed V and J ends, which lost 3 bases and 7 bases, there was a span of 12 bases. This CDR3 comprises 13 residues. The CDR3 region has the DNA TGCGCCAGCAGTGAAGATAAGGGTCCTGGCTACACCTTC. Translating gives CASSEDKGPGYTF.

Within the sample, this clonotype is medium-sized. The V and J genes are TRBV25-1 and TRBJ2-1; weak D call: TRBD2 (6 bases). The end of the DNA fits TRBJ2-7 better, so the J call may be wrong. Per germline, CDR1 MGHDK and CDR2 SYGVNS. CDR3 length: 15 residues. The CDR3 loop reads CASSEYRGLSYEQYF. CDR3 in DNA: TGTGCCAGCAGTGAATATAGGGGACTTTCCTACGAGCAGTACTTC.

The chain is built from TRBV4-1 and TRBJ2-7; 7 bases match TRBD1. This CDR3 has 14 amino acids. Germline CDR1 MGHRA, CDR2 YSYEKL. Germline trimming cut 1 base from V and 5 bases from J; bases unmatched to any gene: 5. CDR3 residues: CASSQVGTVNEQYF. The CDR3 DNA reads TGCGCCAGCAGCCAAGTTGGGACAGTCAACGAGCAGTACTTC.

A note on this clonotype: An end of the junction differs from the germline gene, which may be a read error. The rearrangement joins TRBV6-1 to TRBJ2-1; D may correspond to TRBD1 or TRBD2 (5 bases each). The CDR3 contains 15 residues. Germline V lookup: CDR1 MNHNS, CDR2 SASEGT. The CDR3 here is CAGSELSGGCNEQFF. In DNA form, the CDR3 reads TGTGCCGGCAGTGAACTTTCTGGGGGATGCAATGAGCAGTTCTTC.

This clonotype qualifies as medium-sized. This sequence may be a read error, since a much larger clone differs from it by one base. V gene TRBV6-5 combines with J gene TRBJ2-1; D possibly corresponds to TRBD2 (5 bases). Matching the DNA end better, TRBJ2-7 makes the J call doubtful. The CDR3 extends over 16 amino acids. Germline V CDR1 and CDR2: MNHEY, SVGAGI. CDR3 bases: TGTGCCAGCAGGATACCAGGAGGAATCGGTAAGGATGAGCAGTACTTC. Translation: CASRIPGGIGKDEQYF.

As to this clonotype: Because the CDR3 is missing its conserved closing phenylalanine or tryptophan, this is likely a read error. No DNA is shown, since the ends of the CDR3 on it are uncertain; the CDR3 is the one TCRdb lists. The rearrangement uses TRBV6-5 and TRBJ2-3; the table's D gene call, TRBD2, was not cross checked with the DNA. The CDR3 comprises 15 residues, both ends counted. CDR1 MNHEY and CDR2 SVGAGI come from the germline V gene. CDR3 amino acids: CASSSRAGGTDTQDL.

This clonotype is medium-sized in the sample. The chain links TRBV12-3 or TRBV12-4 to TRBJ2-5; 13 bases agree with TRBD2. The DNA end is a closer match to TRBJ2-7, so the J assignment may be wrong. CDR3 length equals 16 residues. CDR3 in amino acids: CASSFTRTSGGYEQYF. DNA for the CDR3: TGTGCCAGCAGTTTTACTCGGACTAGCGGGGGCTACGAGCAGTACTTC.

This clonotype has a count of ten or more. The chain employs TRBV7-8 and TRBJ2-2; 7 bases fit TRBD2. V dropped 5 bases and J dropped 3; count of bases not matched to a gene: 6. The CDR3 totals 15 residues. CDR1 is SGHVS and CDR2 is FQNEAQ in the germline V gene. The CDR3 DNA reads as TGTGCCAGCAGCCCCCCTAGCGGTGACACCGGGGAGCTGTTTTTT. The encoded protein is CASSPPSGDTGELFF.

This clonotype was seen ten or more times. V and J are TRBV28 and TRBJ2-1, with TRBD2 matching over 12 bases. With 2 bases clipped from V and 10 bases from J, the junction kept 9 bases outside the gene matches. This CDR3 contains 16 residues. CDR1 MDHEN and CDR2 SYDVKM come from the germline V gene. The CDR3 protein is CASSLDGLAGLDEQFF. DNA of the CDR3: TGTGCCAGCAGTTTAGATGGACTAGCGGGATTGGACGAGCAGTTCTTC.

To note about this clonotype: Sequence at one end of the junction differs from germline and may be a read error. The rearrangement links TRBV12-3 or TRBV12-4 to TRBJ2-5; 10 positions match TRBD2. This CDR3 has 13 amino acids. The CDR3 reads CGSRPSGRVEQLF. The CDR3 coding sequence is TGTGGGAGCAGGCCTAGCGGGAGAGTTGAGCAGTTGTTC.

With regard to this clonotype: Given the absence of the conserved phenylalanine or tryptophan at the CDR3 end, a read error is likely. It is unclear where the CDR3 begins or ends on the DNA, so no DNA is shown, and the CDR3 is as TCRdb lists it. The chain recombines TRBV6-1 with TRBJ2-7. The CDR3 length is 13 residues, termini included. CDR1 MNHNS and CDR2 SASEGT come from the germline V gene. The CDR3: CASSVQGSYEQDL.

In this sample, this clonotype turned up many times. The chain has TRBV7-2 and TRBJ1-2; tentatively, D is TRBD1 (5 bases). Germline V gene data show CDR1 as SGHTA and CDR2 as FQGNSA. CDR3 size: 13 residues. The V gene lost 3 bases and the J gene lost 7 bases, with 12 bases spanning the gap. CDR3 in amino acids: CASSLVVQGGYTF. DNA for the CDR3: TGTGCCAGCAGCTTGGTGGTGCAGGGTGGCTACACCTTC. The full variable domain, completed using reference TRBV7-2 and TRBJ1-2, is GAGVSQSPSNKVTEKGKDVELRCDPISGHTALYWYRQSLGQGLEFLIYFQGNSAPDKSGLPSDRFSAERTGGSVSTLTIQRTQQEDSAVYLCASSLVVQGGYTFGSGTRLTVV.

This clonotype was counted many times. The chain is built from TRBV5-1 and TRBJ2-7; TRBD1 aligns across 8 bases. The ends lost 4 bases at V and 5 bases at J; junction bases unmatched: 8. Per the germline V gene, CDR1 is SGHRS and CDR2 is YFSETQ. The CDR3 contains 14 residues. CDR3 nucleotide sequence: TGCGCCAGCAGCCAAGGACAGGGTCTCAACGAGCAGTACTTC. The encoded protein is CASSQGQGLNEQYF.

This clonotype has a single count. Sequence at one end of the junction differs from germline and may be a read error. This chain links TRBV27 with TRBJ2-1, with 11 bases aligning to TRBD2. CDR1 and CDR2 from the germline V gene are MNHEY and SMNVEV (reference sequence). The CDR3 extends over 15 amino acids. The CDR3: CVSNPTSGSGDEQFF. In DNA, the CDR3 is TGTGTCAGCAACCCAACTAGCGGGAGTGGGGATGAGCAGTTCTTC.

CDR3 in amino acids: CASSLIPGATEEEFF. CDR3 in DNA: TGTGCCAGCAGCTTAATCCCCGGGGCGACGGAGGAGGAGTTCTTC. This chain uses TRBV11-2 with TRBJ2-1; D assignment may be TRBD1 or TRBD2 (5 bases each). Trimming stripped 2 bases from V and 14 bases from J, with 22 bases between. From germline, CDR1 is SGHAT and CDR2 FQNNGV. CDR3 length: 15 residues.

Only a few counts were recorded for this clonotype. A junction end diverges from the germline sequence, so it may reflect a read error. The chain recombines TRBV7-6 with TRBJ2-5; D not resolved. The V gene's germline CDR1 is SGHVS and CDR2 FNYEAQ. The CDR3 has 14 amino acids. The CDR3 coding sequence is TGTGCCAGCAGCTTAGCGCCTTGGGGTGAGACCCAGTGCTTC. Translation gives CASSLAPWGETQCF. Combining the CDR3 with reference TRBV7-6 and TRBJ2-5 gives the whole variable domain GAGVSQSPRYKVTKRGQDVALRCDPISGHVSLYWYRQALGQGPEFLTYFNYEAQQDKSGLPNDRFSAERPEGSISTLTIQRTEQRDSAMYRCASSLAPWGETQCFGPGTRLLVL.